These 14 T cell receptor beta chains came from one sample sequenced in a study of blood T cell repertoires in COVID-19. The protocol was immunoSEQ multiplex PCR, while the TCRdb copy is restricted to in-frame clones and leaves out a portion. The repertoire holds hundreds of thousands of clones, 75% to 95% seen once, with less than 2.5% in the top ten. The sequencing input was PBMCs or T cells enriched from blood (not recorded which). Source of these receptors: a woman younger than 35 who had recovered from COVID-19.

CDR3 sequence (DNA): TGTGCCAGCAGTCTGAGACAGGGGAACACTGAAGCTTTCTTT. Encoded protein: CASSLRQGNTEAFF. The rearrangement uses TRBV2 and TRBJ1-1, with 7 bases that match TRBD1. CDR1 and CDR2 (germline): SNHLY, FYNNEI. This CDR3 comprises 14 residues. V shed 5 bases and J 1 base; nucleotides not matched to a gene: 4.

The chain employs TRBV7-6 and TRBJ1-1, with a possible D match to TRBD1 (5 bases). The V and J ends lost 6 bases and 5 bases respectively, with 16 bases between them. Germline V CDR1 and CDR2: SGHVS, FNYEAQ. This CDR3 is 14 amino acids long. Written as DNA, the CDR3 is TGTGCCAGCAGGAAAGGGGAGGGAGGGACTGAAGCTTTCTTT. Protein: CASRKGEGGTEAFF. Combining the CDR3 with reference TRBV7-6 and TRBJ1-1 gives the whole variable domain GAGVSQSPRYKVTKRGQDVALRCDPISGHVSLYWYRQALGQGPEFLTYFNYEAQQDKSGLPNDRFSAERPEGSISTLTIQRTEQRDSAMYRCASRKGEGGTEAFFGQGTRLTVV.

This rearrangement joins TRBV28 to TRBJ1-3, with D possibly matching TRBD1 (5 bases). Germline loops: CDR1 MDHEN, CDR2 SYDVKM. V lost 4 bases and J lost 4, with 17 bases in between. This CDR3 comprises 16 residues. The CDR3 loop is CASSSPAPGYGNTIYF. Here the CDR3 DNA reads TGTGCCAGCAGTTCACCGGCTCCAGGGTACGGAAACACCATATATTTT.

The rearrangement uses TRBV2 and TRBJ2-7; D not resolved. Trimming took off 8 bases at V and 4 bases at J, with 9 bases between the two ends. Germline values: CDR1 SNHLY, CDR2 FYNNEI. This CDR3 comprises 11 residues. This CDR3 reads CASGTAYEQYF. Written as DNA, the CDR3 is TGTGCCAGCGGAACAGCTTACGAGCAGTACTTC.

The chain couples TRBV7-9 to TRBJ2-6; 7 nucleotides match TRBD1. V lost 5 bases and J lost 3; bases outside the gene matches: 4. CDR3 length: 15 residues. The germline V gene has CDR1 SEHNR and CDR2 FQNEAQ (reference sequence). This CDR3 is CASSRGGDGANVLTF. In nucleotides, the CDR3 is TGTGCCAGCAGCAGAGGGGGCGATGGGGCCAACGTCCTGACTTTC.

This clone was counted once. The chain carries TRBV12-3 or TRBV12-4 and TRBJ1-5; D unresolved. The V end lost 6 bases, the J end lost 1 base, and 4 bases lay between the germline ends. There are 12 residues in the CDR3. The CDR3 DNA follows: TGTGCCAGCAGCCCAAGCAATCAGCCCCAGCATTTT. Encoded protein: CASSPSNQPQHF.

The chain is built from TRBV5-5 and TRBJ1-5, with D possibly being TRBD1 (5 bases). Germline V gene sequence: CDR1 SGHKS, CDR2 YYEKEE (reference sequence). V lost 0 bases and J 2 bases, leaving 9 bases between the germline ends. This CDR3 is 15 amino acids long. CDR3 in DNA: TGTGCCAGCAGCTTGGTAGGGGTTGGCAATCAGCCCCAGCATTTT. Its protein product is CASSLVGVGNQPQHF.

The gene calls are TRBV6-2 or TRBV6-3 and TRBJ2-1, with 12 bases matching TRBD2. V shed 0 bases and J 3 bases; nucleotides not matched to a gene: 0. Germline loops: CDR1 MNHEY, CDR2 SVGEGT. The CDR3 runs to 16 residues. CDR3 in amino acids: CASSYSLAGGYNEQFF. The CDR3, as DNA: TGTGCCAGCAGTTACTCACTAGCGGGGGGCTACAATGAGCAGTTCTTC.

The chain links TRBV7-3 to TRBJ1-2; tentatively, D is TRBD1 (6 bases). Germline V gene lookup returns CDR1 SGHTA and CDR2 FQGTGA. The CDR3 runs to 13 residues. V dropped 4 bases and J dropped 8 bases, with 14 bases sitting between them. DNA of the CDR3: TGTGCCAGCAGCTACCGGGACATGGAAGGCTACACCTTC. Residues: CASSYRDMEGYTF.

The chain uses TRBV5-1 and TRBJ2-7, with 12 positions matching TRBD2. Germline trimming cut 2 bases from V and 2 bases from J; bases unmatched to any gene: 8. The length of the CDR3 is 17 residues. Germline assignment: CDR1 SGHRS and CDR2 YFSETQ. CDR3 residues: CASSFSLTSGSTYEQYF. The CDR3 DNA reads as TGCGCCAGCAGCTTTTCTCTGACTAGCGGGAGTACCTACGAGCAGTACTTC.

The rearrangement joins TRBV6-2 or TRBV6-3 to TRBJ2-2; TRBD2 agrees at 9 bases. Germline trimming cut 2 bases from V and 0 bases from J; bases unmatched to any gene: 4. Germline lookup yields CDR1 MNHEY and CDR2 SVGEGT. The CDR3 consists of 17 residues. CDR3 nucleotides: TGTGCCAGCAGTTACCCCGGCGGGGGGGCGAACACCGGGGAGCTGTTTTTT. Protein: CASSYPGGGANTGELFF.

The chain couples TRBV11-1 to TRBJ1-1; 8 bases align to TRBD1. The V and J ends lost 4 bases and 3 bases, in that order; junction bases with no gene match: 4. There are 14 residues in the CDR3. Germline-derived CDR1 and CDR2 are SGHAT and FQDESV (reference sequence). CDR3: CASSSQGAHTEAFF. The CDR3 DNA reads as TGTGCCAGCAGCTCCCAGGGGGCGCACACTGAAGCTTTCTTT.

This clone was seen a handful of times. A read error is possible here, since a much larger clone lies one base away. This sequence joins TRBV6-4 and TRBJ2-3; 8 bases are a match to TRBD2. Per the germline V gene, CDR1 is MRHNA and CDR2 is SNTAGT. The J segment lost 1 base and the V segment lost 0 bases, leaving 0 bases of the junction unmatched. The length of the CDR3 is 15 residues. The CDR3 is CASSDSSGGTDTQYF. The CDR3 DNA reads TGTGCCAGCAGTGACTCTAGCGGGGGCACAGATACGCAGTATTTT.

The gene calls are TRBV6-5 and TRBJ1-1; no definite D call. This CDR3 has 13 amino acids. Per germline, CDR1 MNHEY and CDR2 SVGAGI. V lost 7 bases, J lost 4 bases, and 13 bases lay in between. The DNA of the CDR3 is TGTGCCAGCAAAAGGGAGGTGGTCACTGAAGCTTTCTTT. Amino acid sequence: CASKREVVTEAFF.